This is a list of T cell receptor beta chains from one sample in a study of shared clonotypes between healthy human individuals. Clones were read by immunoSEQ multiplex PCR, and TCRdb kept only the in-frame ones, dropping some. The sample lists roughly 1,800,000 clones, 85% to 95% occurring once. The sample was naive CD8+ T cells sorted from blood. The source of these receptors is a man aged 18 to 30 in good health. CDR3s leave out the opening cysteine and the closing phenylalanine or tryptophan. A D gene is named only where the DNA matches it firmly.

>TRBJ2-2|-|TRBV30
AWGRSYGGELF
>TRBJ2-3|TRBD2|TRBV9
ASSPPIGKRESYMDTQY
>TRBJ1-2|-|TRBV13
ASVDRSYGYT
>TRBJ2-5|-|TRBV7-9
ASSLGQETQY
>TRBJ1-6|TRBD1|TRBV7-3
ASSPTGGADSPLH
>TRBJ2-7|TRBD1|TRBV27
ASSPRTGGHEQY
>TRBJ1-2|-|TRBV19
AASHGYGYT
>TRBJ2-7|-|TRBV10-1
ASSESNPPYEQY
>TRBJ1-5|-|TRBV30
AWSETDNQPQH
>TRBJ2-3|TRBD2|TRBV7-8
ASSLAGGASGKKTDTQY
>TRBJ2-1|TRBD2|TRBV13
ASSPGGNEQF
>TRBJ2-5|-|TRBV6-5
ASSRMGDQY
>TRBJ2-2|-|TRBV4-1
ASSQDLKGIINTGELF
>TRBJ1-1|-|TRBV7-5
ARSLFDYQNTEAF
>TRBJ2-7|TRBD1|TRBV4-1
ASSQVMTGTSYEQY
>TRBJ1-5|-|TRBV28
ASSLFNQPQH
>TRBJ2-2|-|TRBV7-8
ASSPNWAGELF